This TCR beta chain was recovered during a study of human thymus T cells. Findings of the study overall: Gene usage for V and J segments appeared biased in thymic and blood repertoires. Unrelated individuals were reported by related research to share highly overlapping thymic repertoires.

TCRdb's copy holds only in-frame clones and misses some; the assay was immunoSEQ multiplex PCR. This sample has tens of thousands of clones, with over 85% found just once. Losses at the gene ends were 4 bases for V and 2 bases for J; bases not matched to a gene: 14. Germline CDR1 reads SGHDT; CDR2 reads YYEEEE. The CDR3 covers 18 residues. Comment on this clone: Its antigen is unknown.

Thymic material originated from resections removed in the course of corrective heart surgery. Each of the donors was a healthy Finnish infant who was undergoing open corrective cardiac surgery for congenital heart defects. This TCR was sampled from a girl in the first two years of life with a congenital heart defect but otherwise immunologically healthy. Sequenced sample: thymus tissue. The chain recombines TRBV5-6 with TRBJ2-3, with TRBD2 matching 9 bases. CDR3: CASSGGPISGSPTDTQYF. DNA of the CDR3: TGTGCCAGCAGCGGGGGCCCGATTAGCGGGAGCCCCACAGATACGCAGTATTTT.